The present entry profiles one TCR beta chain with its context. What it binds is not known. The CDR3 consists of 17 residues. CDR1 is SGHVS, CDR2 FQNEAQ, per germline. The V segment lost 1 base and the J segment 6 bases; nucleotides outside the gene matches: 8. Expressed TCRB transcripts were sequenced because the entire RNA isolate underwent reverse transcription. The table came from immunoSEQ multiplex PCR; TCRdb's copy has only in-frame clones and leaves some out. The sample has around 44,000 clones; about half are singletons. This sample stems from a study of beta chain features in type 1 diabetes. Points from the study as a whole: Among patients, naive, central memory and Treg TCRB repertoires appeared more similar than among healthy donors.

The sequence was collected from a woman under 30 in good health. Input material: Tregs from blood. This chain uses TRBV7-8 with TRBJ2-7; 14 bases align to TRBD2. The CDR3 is CASSLVTSGRALSEQYF. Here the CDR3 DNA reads TGTGCCAGCAGCTTAGTGACTAGCGGGAGGGCCCTGTCCGAGCAGTACTTC.